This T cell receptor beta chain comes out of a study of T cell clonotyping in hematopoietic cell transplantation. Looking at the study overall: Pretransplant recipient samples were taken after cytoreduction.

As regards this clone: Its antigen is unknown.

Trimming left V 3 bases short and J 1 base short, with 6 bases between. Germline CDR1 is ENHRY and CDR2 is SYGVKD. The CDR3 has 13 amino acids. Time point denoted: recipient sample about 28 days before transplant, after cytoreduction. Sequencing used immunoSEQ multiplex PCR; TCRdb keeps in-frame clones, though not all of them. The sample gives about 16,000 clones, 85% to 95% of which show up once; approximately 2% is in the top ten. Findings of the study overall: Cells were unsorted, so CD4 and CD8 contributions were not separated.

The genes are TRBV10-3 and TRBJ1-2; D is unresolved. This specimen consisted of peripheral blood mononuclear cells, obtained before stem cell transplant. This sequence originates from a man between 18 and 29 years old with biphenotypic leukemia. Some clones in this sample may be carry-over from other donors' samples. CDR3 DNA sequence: TGTGCCATCAGTGAACAGCATAACTATGGCTACACCTTC. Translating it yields CAISEQHNYGYTF.